The next 26 T cell receptor beta chains were all read from a single sample in a study of control samples from healthy donors and cancer patients. Here immunoSEQ multiplex PCR was the method, and the copy in TCRdb shows in-frame clones only, minus some. The top ten clones hold roughly 15% of a sample with roughly 95,000 clones, 70% to 90% of them seen once. The sequenced sample was blood. These receptors were collected from a man younger than 40 in good health.

J is TRBJ1-3 and V is TRBV28; maybe TRBD1 (5 bases). The CDR3 runs to 15 residues. The germline V gene encodes CDR1 MDHEN and CDR2 SYDVKM. V was clipped by 4 bases and J by 9 bases, with 19 bases between them. DNA for the CDR3: TGTGCCAGCAGTTCTTCTGGAAGACCCGGGGGCACCATATATTTT. This encodes CASSSSGRPGGTIYF.

The CDR3 loop is CASSTGTSLTDTQYF. CDR3 nucleotide sequence: TGTGCCAGCAGCACCGGGACTAGCCTCACAGATACGCAGTATTTT. This rearrangement joins TRBV5-8 to TRBJ2-3; the match to TRBD2 covers 9 bases. V lost 4 bases to trimming and J lost 2 bases; unmatched junction nucleotides: 5. There are 15 residues in the CDR3. Germline V gene lookup returns CDR1 SGHTS and CDR2 YDEGEE.

V is TRBV11-2 and J is TRBJ2-1, with a tentative D call TRBD1 (6 bases). The CDR3 runs 16 residues. Per the germline V gene, CDR1 is SGHAT and CDR2 is FQNNGV. The V end lost 3 bases, the J end lost 9 bases, and 21 bases lay between the germline ends. CDR3 sequence: CASSFSVAGEGVEQFF. CDR3 nucleotide sequence: TGTGCCAGCAGCTTCTCAGTAGCAGGCGAGGGGGTTGAGCAGTTCTTC.

The CDR3 spells CASSSTTSITDTQYF. CDR3 in DNA: TGTGCCAGCAGCTCAACTACTAGTATCACAGATACGCAGTATTTT. This chain joins TRBV5-4 and TRBJ2-3; a possible D gene is TRBD2 (5 bases). V shed 3 bases and J shed 2 bases, with 13 bases lying between them. From germline, CDR1 is SGHNT and CDR2 YYREEE (reference sequence). The CDR3 spans 15 residues.

The V gene is TRBV5-7, the J gene TRBJ2-7, with 11 bases lining up with TRBD2. TRBV5-7 is an open reading frame whose function is uncertain. This CDR3 spans 14 amino acids. The V and J ends lost 4 bases and 3 bases, in that order; junction bases with no gene match: 3. The CDR3 reads CASSRLAGYYEQYF. CDR3 nucleotide sequence: TGTGCCAGCAGCCGACTAGCGGGGTACTACGAGCAGTACTTC.

The chain links TRBV29-1 to TRBJ2-3, with D perhaps TRBD1 or TRBD2 (5 bases each). CDR1 SQVTM and CDR2 ANQGSEA come from the germline V gene. V lost 5 bases and J lost 1, with 13 bases in between. CDR3 length: 14 amino acids. CDR3 DNA sequence: TGCAGCGTTCCCACCGGGGCTGGCACAGATACGCAGTATTTT. The encoded protein is CSVPTGAGTDTQYF.

The V gene is TRBV19, the J gene TRBJ2-1, with D possibly being TRBD1 or TRBD2 (5 bases each). The ends were cut back, 1 base at V and 15 bases at J, with 13 bases in the middle. Germline CDR1 is LNHDA and CDR2 is SQIVND (reference sequence). The CDR3 covers 12 residues. CDR3 bases: TGTGCCAGTAGTATAGGGGGGACGGCTCCGTTCTTC. It codes for CASSIGGTAPFF.

This chain connects TRBV2 to TRBJ2-5, with D hard to call. V shed 4 bases and J shed 2 bases, with 8 bases lying between them. CDR3 length: 13 residues. Germline loops: CDR1 SNHLY, CDR2 FYNNEI. CDR3 nucleotide sequence: TGTGCCAGCAGTGGAGACTCACAAGAGACCCAGTACTTC. It codes for CASSGDSQETQYF.

The chain employs TRBV7-9 and TRBJ2-1; 11 nucleotides agree with TRBD2. V shed 5 bases and J 7 bases; nucleotides not matched to a gene: 1. The CDR3 extends over 13 amino acids. Looked up from germline, CDR1 is SEHNR and CDR2 is FQNEAQ (reference sequence). The CDR3 DNA sequence: TGTGCCAGCAGCCGACTAGCGGGAAATGAGCAGTTCTTC. It translates to CASSRLAGNEQFF.

The rearrangement links TRBV28 to TRBJ2-7, with D possibly being TRBD1 (5 bases). Between the trimmed V and J ends, which lost 6 bases and 4 bases, there was a span of 19 bases. Germline loops: CDR1 MDHEN, CDR2 SYDVKM. The CDR3 loop spans 15 amino acids. This chain's CDR3 is CASRKLQGVGYEQYF. The CDR3 DNA sequence: TGTGCCAGCAGAAAGCTCCAGGGCGTGGGGTACGAGCAGTACTTC.

V usage is TRBV5-1 and J usage is TRBJ2-7; D remains ambiguous. The CDR3 consists of 13 residues. V was cut by 0 bases and J by 6 bases, with 10 bases left in between. Germline CDR1 and CDR2: SGHRS and YFSETQ. The CDR3 DNA reads as TGCGCCAGCAGCTTGGTTTACGTTAGCGAGCAGTACTTC. Its protein product is CASSLVYVSEQYF.

V and J are TRBV7-3 and TRBJ1-1; D is perhaps TRBD1 (5 bases). CDR3 length equals 14 residues. Germline V gene data show CDR1 as SGHTA and CDR2 as FQGTGA. Trimming cost V 2 bases and J 1 base, with 8 bases left between them. The CDR3 loop reads CASSLDGGNTEAFF. DNA for the CDR3: TGTGCCAGCAGCTTAGATGGGGGGAACACTGAAGCTTTCTTT.

In nucleotides, the CDR3 is TGTGCCACCAGTGATTCAGGGATGGTTGGCTATGGCTACACCTTC. This encodes CATSDSGMVGYGYTF. The V call is TRBV24-1, the J call TRBJ1-2; D is possibly TRBD1 (5 bases). Germline V gene sequence: CDR1 KGHDR, CDR2 SFDVKD. The length of the CDR3 is 15 residues. With 2 bases removed from V and 4 bases from J, the gap between germline ends came to 13 bases.

This clone has a handful of counts. V usage is TRBV4-3 and J usage is TRBJ2-5; D is unclear. Germline loops: CDR1 LGHNA, CDR2 YSLEER. This CDR3 has 13 residues. Trimming took 1 base from V and 4 from J, leaving 7 bases between them. The CDR3 DNA is TGCGCCAGCAGCCAAGGAGGCTTAGAGACCCAGTACTTC. Translated, it gives CASSQGGLETQYF.

The chain couples TRBV6-5 to TRBJ1-5; no reliable D call. Looked up from germline, CDR1 is MNHEY and CDR2 is SVGAGI. The V end lost 7 bases, the J end lost 4 bases, and 11 bases lay between the germline ends. The length of the CDR3 is 13 residues. CDR3 sequence: CASTADWNQPQHF. The CDR3 DNA follows: TGTGCCAGCACGGCAGATTGGAATCAGCCCCAGCATTTT.

This clone is a singleton in its sample. This chain links TRBV5-6 with TRBJ2-3; 12 nucleotides align to TRBD2. CDR1 is SGHDT, CDR2 YYEEEE, per germline. V shed 0 bases and J 1 base; nucleotides not matched to a gene: 6. The CDR3 consists of 18 residues. CDR3 region: CASSLVLAGGPGTDTQYF. The DNA of the CDR3 is TGTGCCAGCAGCTTGGTGCTAGCGGGAGGGCCTGGCACAGATACGCAGTATTTT.

CDR3 sequence (DNA): TGTGCCAGCAGATTCCGGGACTATTTACTTCCCGGGGAGCTGTTTTTT. Amino acids: CASRFRDYLLPGELFF. The V call is TRBV3-1 (or the pseudogene TRBV3-2), the J call TRBJ2-2; 7 bases map to TRBD2. Germline-derived CDR1 and CDR2 are LGHDT and YNNKEL (reference sequence). Losses at the gene ends were 6 bases for V and 6 bases for J; bases not matched to a gene: 13. The CDR3 has 16 amino acids.

This clone was seen only once. The chain uses TRBV3-1 (or the pseudogene TRBV3-2) and TRBJ1-4; no firm D call. The V gene lost 1 base and the J gene lost 8 bases, with 5 bases spanning the gap. Germline V gives CDR1 LGHDT, CDR2 YNNKEL (reference sequence). The CDR3 sequence is 12 residues long. The CDR3 spells CASSQVTEKLFF. The CDR3 DNA follows: TGTGCCAGCAGCCAAGTCACCGAAAAACTGTTTTTT.

This chain uses TRBV11-1 with TRBJ2-2, with D hard to call. The CDR3 sequence is 13 residues long. The V end lost 4 bases, the J end lost 0 bases, and 3 bases lay between the germline ends. Looked up from germline, CDR1 is SGHAT and CDR2 is FQDESV (reference sequence). The chain's CDR3 is CASSSTNTGELFF. Here the CDR3 DNA reads TGTGCCAGCAGCTCGACGAACACCGGGGAGCTGTTTTTT.

On this clone: The same CDR3 also results from other DNA sequences found in this sample. The chain uses TRBV6-1 and TRBJ1-1; D remains ambiguous. Germline V lookup: CDR1 MNHNS, CDR2 SASEGT. V was clipped by 1 base and J by 1 base, with 7 bases between them. The length of the CDR3 is 14 residues. The CDR3 protein is CASSEVFRNTEAFF. The CDR3 region has the DNA TGTGCCAGCAGTGAAGTATTTAGGAACACTGAAGCTTTCTTT.

This clone was observed many times. The chain combines TRBV5-6 with TRBJ1-2; the match to TRBD1 covers 7 bases. The CDR3 is 16 residues long. With V trimmed by 3 bases and J by 1 base, 9 bases remained unmatched. Germline assignment: CDR1 SGHDT and CDR2 YYEEEE. The CDR3 nucleotides are TGTGCCAGCAGCTGGGCGGGGCAGGGGGTTAACTATGGCTACACCTTC. Translated, it gives CASSWAGQGVNYGYTF.

The chain recombines TRBV4-3 with TRBJ2-1, with D possibly matching TRBD2 (7 bases). The CDR3 has 20 residues. Germline lookup yields CDR1 LGHNA and CDR2 YSLEER. The V and J ends lost 1 base and 8 bases respectively, with 30 bases between them. The DNA for the CDR3 is TGCGCCAGCAGCCAAGCGGTAGGGACACCGAGGGAGGGCTTGGTCTATGAGCAGTTCTTC. Its translation: CASSQAVGTPREGLVYEQFF.

The chain is built from TRBV5-4 and TRBJ2-5; D is undetermined. CDR1 and CDR2 from the germline V gene are SGHNT and YYREEE (reference sequence). The CDR3 is made up of 13 amino acids. V was trimmed by 0 bases and J by 1 base, leaving 4 bases between them. CDR3 DNA sequence: TGTGCCAGCAGCTTGGTGGGCCAAGAGACCCAGTACTTC. Its translation is CASSLVGQETQYF.

This chain links TRBV24-1 with TRBJ2-2, with 8 bases fitting TRBD1. The CDR3 is 14 amino acids. The trim removed 9 bases at V and 4 bases at J, leaving 6 bases unmatched. CDR1 is KGHDR, CDR2 SFDVKD, per germline. CDR3 nucleotides: TGTGCCACCGGGGGACAGGTCCTCACCGGGGAGCTGTTTTTT. Translating it yields CATGGQVLTGELFF.

V usage is TRBV28 and J usage is TRBJ2-1, with TRBD2 identical over 11 bases. The CDR3 has 14 amino acids. After removal of 6 bases from V and 3 bases from J, the junction contained 1 base not matched to a gene. Germline-derived CDR1 and CDR2 are MDHEN and SYDVKM. The CDR3 nucleotides are TGTGCCAGCAGCGGACTAGCGGGCTACAATGAGCAGTTCTTC. It yields the protein CASSGLAGYNEQFF.

V and J are TRBV12-3 or TRBV12-4 and TRBJ1-5; D is undetermined. V lost 8 bases, J lost 7 bases, and 6 bases lay in between. The CDR3 is 10 amino acids. This chain's CDR3 is CASGVQPQHF. The CDR3 DNA follows: TGTGCCAGCGGCGTCCAGCCCCAGCATTTT.